One and the same sample provided the 28 T cell receptor beta chains below, sequenced in a study of T cell repertoires in cytomegalovirus infection (dated by TCRdb to 2018 to 2020). Sequencer: Illumina HiSeq 1500. Clones were called with MiXCR by TCRdb after fastp trimmed the public reads at Q25, and only in-frame beta chains were retained. Here each entry gathers all rows of one CDR3 protein and keeps the most common genes and DNA. A total of roughly 140,000 distinct CDR3 sequences appear in this sample, 20% to 30% of them only once. Over 9.5% of the sample comes from the top ten. Sequencing was performed on PBMCs. These receptors all come from a human donor in good health (CMV status not recorded). Some clones in this sample may be carry-over from other donors' samples.

This CDR3 reads CASYLSSGTLGDGYTF. The CDR3 nucleotides are TGTGCCAGTTATTTATCTTCCGGGACGCTAGGCGATGGCTACACCTTC. The rearrangement uses TRBV28 and TRBJ1-2, with D perhaps TRBD1 (5 bases). V dropped 9 bases and J dropped 6 bases, with 26 bases sitting between them. The CDR3 runs 16 residues. CDR1 is MDHEN, CDR2 SYDVKM, per germline.

At least ten counts were recorded for this clonotype. V usage is TRBV7-8 and J usage is TRBJ1-2; TRBD1 matches 7 bases. The V segment lost 1 base and the J segment 4 bases; nucleotides outside the gene matches: 3. The length of the CDR3 is 14 residues. The germline gives CDR1 SGHVS, CDR2 FQNEAQ. The CDR3 region is CASSLGGDSYGYTF. The CDR3 nucleotides read TGTGCCAGCAGCTTAGGTGGGGACAGCTATGGCTACACCTTC.

The rearrangement links TRBV28 to TRBJ2-7, with TRBD2 matching 8 bases. Germline V gene lookup returns CDR1 MDHEN and CDR2 SYDVKM. V was clipped by 5 bases and J by 3 bases; unmatched bases: 9. The CDR3 length is 15 residues. This chain's CDR3 is CASSGTRGGFYEQYF. The CDR3 coding sequence is TGTGCCAGCAGTGGGACTAGAGGGGGTTTCTACGAGCAGTACTTC. Complete variable domain (other parts from reference TRBV28 and TRBJ2-7): DVKVTQSSRYLVKRTGEKVFLECVQDMDHENMFWYRQDPGLGLRLIYFSYDVKMKEKGDIPEGYSVSREKKERFSLILESASTNQTSMYLCASSGTRGGFYEQYFGPGTRLTVT.

This clonotype has only one observation. V is TRBV7-2 and J is TRBJ2-5; 15 nucleotides match TRBD2. Losses at the gene ends were 5 bases for V and 2 bases for J; bases not matched to a gene: 12. This CDR3 has 19 amino acids. Germline loops: CDR1 SGHTA, CDR2 FQGNSA. DNA of the CDR3: TGTGCCAGCAGCCAGGAAGGACTAGCGGGGGGGCGGCGGCAAGAGACCCAGTACTTC. This codes for CASSQEGLAGGRRQETQYF.

This sequence joins TRBV28 and TRBJ2-7; 7 positions agree with TRBD2. Unmatched junction bases numbered 6, after V lost 4 bases and J lost 3 bases. This CDR3 has 14 amino acids. CDR1 is MDHEN and CDR2 is SYDVKM in the germline V gene. The DNA for the CDR3 is TGTGCCAGCAGTTCCTGGACTAGTCTCTACGAGCAGTACTTC. Protein product: CASSSWTSLYEQYF.

This clonotype was observed a few times. V and J are TRBV28 and TRBJ1-4; D is uncertain. The V end was cut by 5 bases, the J end by 4 bases, with 14 bases between. Germline V gene lookup returns CDR1 MDHEN and CDR2 SYDVKM. The CDR3 is 15 amino acids. The CDR3 DNA sequence: TGTGCCAGCAGTAGGCCGGCCGGGGTTAATGAAAAACTGTTTTTT. It codes for CASSRPAGVNEKLFF. Drawing the rest from reference TRBV28 and TRBJ1-4, the complete variable domain is DVKVTQSSRYLVKRTGEKVFLECVQDMDHENMFWYRQDPGLGLRLIYFSYDVKMKEKGDIPEGYSVSREKKERFSLILESASTNQTSMYLCASSRPAGVNEKLFFGSGTQLSVL.

The J gene is TRBJ2-2, the V gene TRBV7-6; no clear D. CDR3 length equals 14 residues. In germline, CDR1 is SGHVS, CDR2 FNYEAQ. The ends were cut back, 2 bases at V and 1 base at J, with 5 bases in the middle. In DNA, the CDR3 is TGTGCCAGCAGCTTACTAGGGAACACCGGGGAGCTGTTTTTT. Its protein product is CASSLLGNTGELFF.

The rearrangement links TRBV20-1 to TRBJ2-7; TRBD2 might be the D (6 bases). Germline CDR1 reads DFQATT; CDR2 reads SNEGSKA (reference sequence). Trimming took off 3 bases at V and 4 bases at J, with 16 bases between the two ends. There are 14 residues in the CDR3. CDR3 region: CSASRGGSVYEQYF. CDR3 in DNA: TGCAGTGCTAGTCGTGGAGGGAGTGTTTACGAGCAGTACTTC.

The table lists this clonotype with many counts. The rearrangement uses TRBV7-8 and TRBJ1-1; D gene ambiguous. CDR3 size: 15 residues. The ends were cut back, 5 bases at V and 1 base at J, with 14 bases in the middle. Germline V gene sequence: CDR1 SGHVS, CDR2 FQNEAQ. DNA for the CDR3: TGTGCCAGCAGCCCTGTGGGCAGGTCGAACACTGAAGCTTTCTTT. Protein: CASSPVGRSNTEAFF.

This clonotype was recorded at least ten times. CDR3: CASSLARGNEQFF. The DNA for the CDR3 is TGTGCCAGCAGCTTAGCGCGCGGGAACGAGCAGTTCTTC. This rearrangement joins TRBV7-2 to TRBJ2-1; tentatively, D is TRBD2 (6 bases). The CDR3 covers 13 residues. The ends were cut back, 0 bases at V and 10 bases at J, with 10 bases in the middle. CDR1 is SGHTA, CDR2 FQGNSA, per germline.

This clonotype was counted a few times. The chain employs TRBV5-6 and TRBJ2-2; no clear D. V lost 4 bases and J lost 0, with 7 bases in between. Germline CDR1 and CDR2: SGHDT and YYEEEE. The CDR3 runs 14 residues. CDR3: CASSGYSNTGELFF. CDR3 bases: TGTGCCAGCAGCGGGTACTCGAACACCGGGGAGCTGTTTTTT. Full variable domain (outside the CDR3, taken from reference TRBV5-6 and TRBJ2-2): DAGVTQSPTHLIKTRGQQVTLRCSPKSGHDTVSWYQQALGQGPQFIFQYYEEEERQRGNFPDRFSGHQFPNYSSELNVNALLLGDSALYLCASSGYSNTGELFFGEGSRLTVL.

In this sample, this clonotype turned up many times. The chain employs TRBV7-2 and TRBJ2-5; D is unclear. V lost 7 bases, J lost 1 base, and 19 bases lay in between. The germline CDR1 and CDR2 sequences are SGHTA and FQGNSA. The CDR3 has 16 residues. CDR3 nucleotides: TGTGCCAGCAACCCCGCCCCGCAATACTCCCAAGAGACCCAGTACTTC. The encoded protein is CASNPAPQYSQETQYF.

J is TRBJ1-3 and V is TRBV11-2; D call uncertain. V was shortened by 7 bases and J by 2 bases, with 12 bases between the two germline ends. Germline CDR1 reads SGHAT; CDR2 reads FQNNGV. The CDR3 is made up of 14 amino acids. In nucleotides, the CDR3 is TGTGCCAGCACCTCCAGGCGGACTGGAAACACCATATATTTT. It yields the protein CASTSRRTGNTIYF.

V usage is TRBV2 and J usage is TRBJ1-1; D perhaps matches TRBD1 (5 bases). Germline CDR1 SNHLY, CDR2 FYNNEI. Trimming cost V 6 bases and J 2 bases, with 22 bases left between them. The CDR3 is 17 amino acids. For the CDR3, the DNA is TGTGCCAGCAGGGAGCTCCGTCCGGGACGGAGTAACACTGAAGCTTTCTTT. Translation: CASRELRPGRSNTEAFF. Filled out from reference TRBV2 and TRBJ1-1, the complete variable domain reads EPEVTQTPSHQVTQMGQEVILRCVPISNHLYFYWYRQILGQKVEFLVSFYNNEISEKSEIFDDQFSVERPDGSNFTLKIRSTKLEDSAMYFCASRELRPGRSNTEAFFGQGTRLTVV.

This clonotype has a count of ten or more. The V call is TRBV7-6, the J call TRBJ2-7; 9 bases map to TRBD2. The CDR3 has 15 residues. Looked up from germline, CDR1 is SGHVS and CDR2 is FNYEAQ. V shed 2 bases and J 4 bases; nucleotides not matched to a gene: 6. In DNA form, the CDR3 reads TGTGCCAGCAGCTTAAGGCTAGCGGGGATGTACGAGCAGTACTTC. This gives the protein CASSLRLAGMYEQYF.

The genes are TRBV6-8 and TRBJ2-7; the match to TRBD1 covers 9 bases. This CDR3 region has 14 residues. V dropped 7 bases and J dropped 0; count of bases not matched to a gene: 4. CDR1 and CDR2 from the germline V gene are MNHGY and SAAAGT. CDR3 loop: CASTRTGDSYEQYF. In DNA form, the CDR3 reads TGTGCCAGCACTAGGACAGGGGACTCCTACGAGCAGTACTTC.

This clonotype was seen a few times. V and J are TRBV5-1 and TRBJ2-7, with TRBD2 identical over 9 bases. The CDR3 loop spans 14 amino acids. Per the germline V gene, CDR1 is SGHRS and CDR2 is YFSETQ. V was pared by 5 bases and J by 2 bases, with 5 bases of the junction left unmatched. CDR3 protein: CASSSSGAAYEQYF. CDR3 coding DNA: TGCGCCAGCAGTTCTAGCGGGGCCGCCTACGAGCAGTACTTC.

In its sample, this clonotype was seen many times. An end of the junction differs from the germline gene, which may be a read error. The chain joins TRBV7-7 to TRBJ2-2; D is unclear. This CDR3 is built from 15 residues. Germline V CDR1 and CDR2: SSHAT, FNYEAQ (reference sequence). The DNA of the CDR3 is TGTGCTAGCAGCTTGTATATAGGATCCACCGGGGAGCTGTTTTTT. It codes for CASSLYIGSTGELFF.

The genes are TRBV5-1 and TRBJ2-7, with 11 positions matching TRBD2. Germline trimming cut 4 bases from V and 2 bases from J; bases unmatched to any gene: 5. CDR1 SGHRS and CDR2 YFSETQ come from the germline V gene. This CDR3 has 15 amino acids. The CDR3 loop reads CASSTGTSGAYEQYF. CDR3 sequence (DNA): TGCGCCAGCAGCACCGGGACTAGCGGAGCCTACGAGCAGTACTTC.

The chain has TRBV25-1 and TRBJ1-2; D gene uncertain. V dropped 6 bases and J dropped 0 bases, with 8 bases sitting between them. This CDR3 contains 13 residues. Germline CDR1 is MGHDK and CDR2 is SYGVNS. The CDR3 nucleotides read TGTGCCAGCAGAGAGGGTCCTAACTATGGCTACACCTTC. Protein: CASREGPNYGYTF.

This clonotype was recorded a few times. The rearrangement links TRBV5-4 to TRBJ1-1, with a possible D match to TRBD1 (5 bases). Germline V CDR1 and CDR2: SGHNT, YYREEE (reference sequence). With 4 bases removed from V and 0 bases from J, the gap between germline ends came to 13 bases. This CDR3 spans 15 amino acids. The CDR3: CASSPPGGMNTEAFF. The CDR3 bases are TGTGCCAGCAGCCCGCCCGGGGGGATGAACACTGAAGCTTTCTTT.

This clonotype was seen many times. The chain's CDR3 is CASSFWARLRDEQFF. Here the CDR3 DNA reads TGTGCCAGCAGTTTTTGGGCTAGACTTAGGGATGAGCAGTTCTTC. The chain uses TRBV28 and TRBJ2-1; D is undetermined. This CDR3 comprises 15 residues. CDR1 MDHEN and CDR2 SYDVKM come from the germline V gene. V was shortened by 3 bases and J by 8 bases, with 17 bases between the two germline ends.

The chain couples TRBV2 to TRBJ2-4; 7 bases are shared with TRBD1. CDR3 length: 14 amino acids. Germline V gives CDR1 SNHLY, CDR2 FYNNEI. V was pared by 6 bases and J by 10 bases, with 12 bases of the junction left unmatched. CDR3 protein: CASSDRVEPPIQYF. CDR3 in DNA: TGTGCCAGCAGCGACAGGGTCGAACCCCCGATTCAGTACTTC. Supplemented by reference TRBV2 and TRBJ2-4, the full variable domain reads EPEVTQTPSHQVTQMGQEVILRCVPISNHLYFYWYRQILGQKVEFLVSFYNNEISEKSEIFDDQFSVERPDGSNFTLKIRSTKLEDSAMYFCASSDRVEPPIQYFGAGTRLSVL.

The chain couples TRBV7-8 to TRBJ2-1; no reliable D call. Germline-derived CDR1 and CDR2 are SGHVS and FQNEAQ. The CDR3 covers 14 residues. V lost 3 bases to trimming and J lost 3 bases, with 9 bases between them. CDR3 nucleotides: TGTGCCAGCAGCTTTCGACTCGACTACAATGAGCAGTTCTTC. Its protein product is CASSFRLDYNEQFF.

This clonotype has more than one count but fewer than ten. The gene calls are TRBV19 and TRBJ1-5; TRBD1 aligns across 8 bases. Germline V CDR1 and CDR2: LNHDA, SQIVND (reference sequence). This CDR3 region has 19 residues. Germline trimming cut 5 bases from V and 4 bases from J; bases unmatched to any gene: 19. CDR3 DNA sequence: TGTGCCAGTAGTCCCATAGATGGGGGACAGGCCTTGGAGAATCAGCCCCAGCATTTT. Translated: CASSPIDGGQALENQPQHF. Supplemented by reference TRBV19 and TRBJ1-5, the full variable domain reads DGGITQSPKYLFRKEGQNVTLSCEQNLNHDAMYWYRQDPGQGLRLIYYSQIVNDFQKGDIAEGYSVSREKKESFPLTVTSAQKNPTAFYLCASSPIDGGQALENQPQHFGDGTRLSIL.

V is TRBV5-5 and J is TRBJ2-2, with D hard to call. The CDR3 has 18 amino acids. Deletions cut 5 bases from V and 5 bases from J, with 25 bases between. Germline V gene data show CDR1 as SGHKS and CDR2 as YYEKEE (reference sequence). The DNA of the CDR3 is TGTGCCAGCAGTCGCCTCGTGTCAGGCGGCCTCATTACCGGGGAGCTGTTTTTT. Translated, it gives CASSRLVSGGLITGELFF.

This clonotype was picked up many times. CDR3 loop: CASSFGQLNTEAFF. For the CDR3, the DNA is TGTGCCAGCAGCTTCGGACAGCTGAACACTGAAGCTTTCTTT. The chain couples TRBV7-2 to TRBJ1-1; possibly TRBD1 for D (6 bases). V lost 3 bases to trimming and J lost 0 bases, with 8 bases between them. The CDR3 has 14 residues. Germline V lookup: CDR1 SGHTA, CDR2 FQGNSA.

The genes are TRBV10-3 and TRBJ1-1, with TRBD1 as a possible D gene (5 bases). V was cut by 11 bases and J by 3 bases, with 13 bases left in between. This CDR3 is 12 amino acids long. Germline V gives CDR1 ENHRY, CDR2 SYGVKD. CDR3 DNA: TGTGCCGCCGGGACTACGGACACTGAAGCTTTCTTT. This gives the protein CAAGTTDTEAFF.